These 13 T cell receptor beta chains share one sample of origin, sequenced in a study of control samples from healthy donors and cancer patients. Sequenced by immunoSEQ multiplex PCR; TCRdb stores in-frame clones only, minus some. The sample has about 120,000 clones, 70% to 90% seen once. Input material: blood. These receptors all come from a man aged 50 to 60 in good health.

This chain uses TRBV2 with TRBJ1-6, with 8 positions matching TRBD1. CDR1 is SNHLY and CDR2 is FYNNEI in the germline V gene. This CDR3 has 15 amino acids. After removal of 6 bases from V and 12 bases from J, the junction contained 13 bases not matched to a gene. CDR3 region: CASSVPGQATLPLHF. CDR3 bases: TGTGCCAGCAGCGTACCGGGACAGGCGACTCTACCCCTCCACTTT.

V gene TRBV27 combines with J gene TRBJ1-1; the D gene is possibly TRBD1 (6 bases). The length of the CDR3 is 12 residues. From germline, CDR1 is MNHEY and CDR2 SMNVEV (reference sequence). V lost 10 bases and J lost 1, with 10 bases in between. CDR3 in amino acids: CATGQKNTEAFF. The CDR3 DNA sequence: TGTGCCACAGGACAGAAGAACACTGAAGCTTTCTTT.

The gene calls are TRBV5-4 and TRBJ1-2, with D possibly TRBD1 on 5 matching bases. Germline V lookup: CDR1 SGHNT, CDR2 YYREEE (reference sequence). The CDR3 consists of 14 residues. With 4 bases removed from V and 3 bases from J, the gap between germline ends came to 13 bases. CDR3 nucleotide sequence: TGTGCCAGCAGCGTCGCAGGGCGGCACTATGGCTACACCTTC. This sequence encodes CASSVAGRHYGYTF.

This chain joins TRBV21-1 and TRBJ1-1; the tabulated D call, TRBD1, remains unverified against the DNA. TRBV21-1 is described as a pseudogene. The CDR3 consists of 16 residues. CDR3 region: CASLPRGHRGGTEAFF. The CDR3 region has the DNA TGTGCCAGTCTGCCAAGGGGACATCGAGGAGGCACTGAAGCTTTCTTT.

A word on this clone: Different DNA sequences within this sample yield the same CDR3. This sequence joins TRBV7-8 and TRBJ1-2, with D perhaps matching TRBD1 (6 bases). Trimming removed 2 bases from V and 2 bases from J, with 12 bases in between. This CDR3 spans 15 amino acids. Germline V CDR1 and CDR2: SGHVS, FQNEAQ. DNA for the CDR3: TGTGCCAGCAGCTTATTTGGAGGGGGAAACTATGGCTACACCTTC. Its translation is CASSLFGGGNYGYTF.

The rearrangement joins TRBV6-4 to TRBJ1-6; D unresolved. The CDR3 runs to 12 residues. Germline V gene sequence: CDR1 MRHNA, CDR2 SNTAGT. V lost 4 bases, J lost 10 bases, and 8 bases lay in between. The CDR3 DNA sequence: TGTGCCAGCAGTGTCCACGTATCACCCCTCCACTTT. This sequence encodes CASSVHVSPLHF.

To note about this clone: Other DNA variants within this sample encode the same CDR3. The chain employs TRBV6-5 and TRBJ2-7; tentative D call: TRBD1 (6 bases). V gave up 5 bases and J gave up 3 bases, with 14 bases separating them. The CDR3 loop spans 14 amino acids. The germline CDR1 and CDR2 sequences are MNHEY and SVGAGI. DNA of the CDR3: TGTGCCAGCAGTCCCGACAGGAAGGGCTACGAGCAGTACTTC. Translated: CASSPDRKGYEQYF.

The gene calls are TRBV6-1 and TRBJ1-2; D not certain. CDR3 length: 14 residues. Deletions cut 1 base from V and 5 bases from J, with 11 bases between. Germline lookup yields CDR1 MNHNS and CDR2 SASEGT. CDR3 sequence: CASSEVRATYGYTF. CDR3 nucleotides: TGTGCCAGCAGTGAAGTGAGGGCCACGTATGGCTACACCTTC.

Here the CDR3 reads CASSLALTGGNEQFF. CDR3 bases: TGTGCCAGCAGCTTGGCCCTGACAGGGGGCAATGAGCAGTTCTTC. The chain employs TRBV5-6 and TRBJ2-1; 9 bases are a match to TRBD1. Germline assignment: CDR1 SGHDT and CDR2 YYEEEE. The V and J ends lost 0 bases and 6 bases, in that order; junction bases with no gene match: 4. This CDR3 contains 15 residues.

The J gene is TRBJ2-5, the V gene TRBV7-2; a weak D match, TRBD2 (5 bases). V lost 2 bases, J lost 5 bases, and 18 bases lay in between. Per the germline V gene, CDR1 is SGHTA and CDR2 is FQGNSA. The CDR3 has 16 amino acids. The CDR3 region is CASSLRAPQRAETQYF. CDR3 coding DNA: TGTGCCAGCAGCTTAAGGGCCCCGCAGAGGGCTGAGACCCAGTACTTC. Combining the CDR3 with reference TRBV7-2 and TRBJ2-5 gives the whole variable domain GAGVSQSPSNKVTEKGKDVELRCDPISGHTALYWYRQSLGQGLEFLIYFQGNSAPDKSGLPSDRFSAERTGGSVSTLTIQRTQQEDSAVYLCASSLRAPQRAETQYFGPGTRLLVL.

This clone was found once. The chain recombines TRBV7-2 with TRBJ1-1; D gene uncertain. The germline gives CDR1 SGHTA, CDR2 FQGNSA. Deletions cut 5 bases from V and 4 bases from J, with 14 bases between. This CDR3 is 14 amino acids long. The CDR3 loop reads CASSRQRAVTEAFF. The CDR3 nucleotides are TGTGCCAGCAGCCGCCAGAGGGCGGTCACTGAAGCTTTCTTT. Full variable domain (remainder filled in from reference TRBV7-2 and TRBJ1-1): GAGVSQSPSNKVTEKGKDVELRCDPISGHTALYWYRQSLGQGLEFLIYFQGNSAPDKSGLPSDRFSAERTGGSVSTLTIQRTQQEDSAVYLCASSRQRAVTEAFFGQGTRLTVV.

The chain uses TRBV7-6 and TRBJ1-1; D possibly corresponds to TRBD1 (6 bases). The CDR3 runs 14 residues. Germline loops: CDR1 SGHVS, CDR2 FNYEAQ. The germline V and J ends were trimmed by 1 base and 5 bases, with 11 bases remaining between them. The CDR3: CASSLEGQLTEAFF. CDR3 nucleotide sequence: TGTGCCAGCAGCTTAGAAGGACAGCTGACTGAAGCTTTCTTT. Looking up the rest from reference TRBV7-6 and TRBJ1-1 gives the full variable domain: GAGVSQSPRYKVTKRGQDVALRCDPISGHVSLYWYRQALGQGPEFLTYFNYEAQQDKSGLPNDRFSAERPEGSISTLTIQRTEQRDSAMYRCASSLEGQLTEAFFGQGTRLTVV.

The V gene is TRBV6-5, the J gene TRBJ1-6; D unclear. CDR3 length equals 14 residues. CDR1 is MNHEY and CDR2 is SVGAGI in the germline V gene. V was trimmed by 7 bases and J by 6 bases, leaving 13 bases between them. DNA for the CDR3: TGTGCCAGCACCCCGGGTGTGAGTAATTCACCCCTCCACTTT. It yields the protein CASTPGVSNSPLHF.